The clone carrying this T cell receptor (beta chain) has a count of ten or more. Its antigen is unidentified. This sample was taken from a study of beta chain features in type 1 diabetes. Reverse transcription of all isolated RNA meant that expressed TCRB transcripts were sequenced. Average reads for naive, central memory and regulatory T cell samples were 3.5 million to 4.5 million. TCRdb's table, derived via immunoSEQ multiplex PCR, lists solely in-frame clones and lacks some. The profile shows about 210,000 clones, approximately 11% of them singletons. CDR3 length equals 15 residues. Overall study findings and caveats: Resolution of whether HLA type affects TCRB rearrangement was not achieved here. VDJ junctions from type 1 diabetes patients carried fewer insertions and larger deletions. Shortening that was moderate but significant affected the TCRB CDR3s of Type 1 diabetes patients in all four CD4+ subsets.

The J gene is TRBJ2-7, the V gene TRBV21-1; the table's D gene call, TRBD2, was not cross checked with the DNA. TRBV21-1 is reported as a pseudogene. The sequenced sample was central memory CD4+ T cells from blood. The receptor comes from a man between 18 and 29 years old in good health. CDR3 sequence (DNA): TGTGCCAGCAGCAAATTTCCTAGCGGGGAGGGGGAGCAGTACTTC. This encodes CASSKFPSGEGEQYF.